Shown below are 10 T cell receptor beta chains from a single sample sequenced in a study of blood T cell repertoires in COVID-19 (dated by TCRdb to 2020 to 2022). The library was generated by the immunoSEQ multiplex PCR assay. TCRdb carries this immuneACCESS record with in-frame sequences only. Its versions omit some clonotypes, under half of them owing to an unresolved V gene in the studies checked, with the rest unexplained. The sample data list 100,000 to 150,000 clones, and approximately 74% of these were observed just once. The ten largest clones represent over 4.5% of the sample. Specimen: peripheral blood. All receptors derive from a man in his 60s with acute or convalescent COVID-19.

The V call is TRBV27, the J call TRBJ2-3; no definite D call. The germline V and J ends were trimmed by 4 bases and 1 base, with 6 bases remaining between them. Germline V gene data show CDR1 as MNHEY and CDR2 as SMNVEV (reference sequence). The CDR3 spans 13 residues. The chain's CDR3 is CASSSLGTDTQYF. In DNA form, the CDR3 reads TGTGCCAGCAGTTCCCTCGGCACAGATACGCAGTATTTT.

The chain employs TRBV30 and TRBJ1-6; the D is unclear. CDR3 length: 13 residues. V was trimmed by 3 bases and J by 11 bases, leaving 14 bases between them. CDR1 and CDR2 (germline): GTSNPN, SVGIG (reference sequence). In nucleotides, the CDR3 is TGTGCCTGGAGAAGTACTACTCCCACACCCCTCCACTTT. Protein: CAWRSTTPTPLHF.

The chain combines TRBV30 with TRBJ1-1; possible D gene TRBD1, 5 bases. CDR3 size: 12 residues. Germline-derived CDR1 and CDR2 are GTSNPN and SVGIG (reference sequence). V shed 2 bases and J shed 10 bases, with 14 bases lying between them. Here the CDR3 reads CAWSTSGGVAFF. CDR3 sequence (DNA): TGTGCCTGGAGTACCTCCGGGGGTGTAGCTTTCTTT.

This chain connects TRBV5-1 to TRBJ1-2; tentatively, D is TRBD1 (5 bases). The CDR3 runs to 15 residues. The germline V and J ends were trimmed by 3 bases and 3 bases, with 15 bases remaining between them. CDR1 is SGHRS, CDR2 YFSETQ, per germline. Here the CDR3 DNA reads TGCGCCAGCAGCTCGCCGGCGACGGGGGACTATGGCTACACCTTC. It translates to CASSSPATGDYGYTF.

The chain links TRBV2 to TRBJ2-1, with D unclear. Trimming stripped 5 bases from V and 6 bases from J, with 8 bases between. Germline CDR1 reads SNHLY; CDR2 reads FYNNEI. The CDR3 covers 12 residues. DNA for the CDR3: TGTGCCAGCAGTCTATATATCAATGAGCAGTTCTTC. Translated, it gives CASSLYINEQFF.

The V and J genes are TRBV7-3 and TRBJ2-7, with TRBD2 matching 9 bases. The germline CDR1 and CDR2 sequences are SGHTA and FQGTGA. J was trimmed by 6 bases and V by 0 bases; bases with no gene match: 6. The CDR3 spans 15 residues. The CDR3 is CASSLTSLAGTEQYF. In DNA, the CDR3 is TGTGCCAGCAGCTTAACTAGTCTAGCGGGAACCGAGCAGTACTTC.

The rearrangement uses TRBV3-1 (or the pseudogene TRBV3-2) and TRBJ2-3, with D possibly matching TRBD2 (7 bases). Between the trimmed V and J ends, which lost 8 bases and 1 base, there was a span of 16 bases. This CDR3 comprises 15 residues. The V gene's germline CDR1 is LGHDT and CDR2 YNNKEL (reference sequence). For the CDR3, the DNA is TGTGCCAGCTCGTTATACGGGGGGCGCACAGATACGCAGTATTTT. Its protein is CASSLYGGRTDTQYF.

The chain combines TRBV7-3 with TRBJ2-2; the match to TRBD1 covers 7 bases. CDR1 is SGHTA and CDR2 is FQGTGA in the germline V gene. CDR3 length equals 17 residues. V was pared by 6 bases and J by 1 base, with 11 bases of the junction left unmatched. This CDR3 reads CASSSPKTGRNTGELFF. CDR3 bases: TGTGCCAGCAGTTCTCCCAAGACAGGGAGGAACACCGGGGAGCTGTTTTTT.

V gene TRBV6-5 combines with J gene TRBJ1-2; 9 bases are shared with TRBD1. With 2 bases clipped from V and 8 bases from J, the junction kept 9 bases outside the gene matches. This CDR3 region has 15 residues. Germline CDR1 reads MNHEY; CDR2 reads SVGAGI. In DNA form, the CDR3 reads TGTGCCAGCAGTTACGGCCCGGGACAGGGTGGGGGCTACACCTTC. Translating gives CASSYGPGQGGGYTF.

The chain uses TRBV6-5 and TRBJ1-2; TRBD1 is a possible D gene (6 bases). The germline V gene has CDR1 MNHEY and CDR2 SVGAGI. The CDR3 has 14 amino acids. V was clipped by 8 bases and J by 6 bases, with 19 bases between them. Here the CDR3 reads CASGYSRGGDGYTF. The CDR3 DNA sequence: TGTGCCAGCGGATATAGCAGGGGTGGCGATGGCTACACCTTC.